These 9 T cell receptor beta chains were all obtained from the same sample, sequenced in a study of T cells after yellow fever vaccination. TCRdb analysed the 5' RACE reads with MiXCR anew, one entry per CDR3 protein. The table has about 220,000 distinct CDR3 sequences, about 3% seen once; the top ten hold about 3%. The sample here was CD4+ T cells sorted from PBMCs, taken 10 days after the yellow fever booster vaccination. The receptors derive from a man aged 18 to 35 who received the YFV17D yellow fever vaccine.

This clonotype has only a few counts. The chain links TRBV9 to TRBJ2-3, with a possible D match to TRBD2 (6 bases). With 3 bases removed from V and 3 bases from J, the gap between germline ends came to 14 bases. In germline, CDR1 is SGDLS, CDR2 YYNGEE. The CDR3 spans 15 residues. The CDR3 is CASSASSVRTDTQYF. Here the CDR3 DNA reads TGTGCCAGCAGCGCCTCTAGCGTCAGAACAGATACGCAGTATTTT.

This clonotype was recorded a few times. The chain carries TRBV30 and TRBJ2-3; D is perhaps TRBD2 (6 bases). The length of the CDR3 is 14 residues. Deletions cut 0 bases from V and 4 bases from J, with 11 bases between. CDR1 is GTSNPN, CDR2 SVGIG, per germline (reference sequence). In DNA form, the CDR3 reads TGTGCCTGGAGTGTACGGGGGTCTGCAGATACGCAGTATTTT. The encoded protein is CAWSVRGSADTQYF.

This clonotype was counted a few times. The rearrangement uses TRBV7-6 and TRBJ2-2, with 8 bases matching TRBD2. CDR3 length equals 16 residues. Germline values: CDR1 SGHVS, CDR2 FNYEAQ. Germline trimming cut 5 bases from V and 0 bases from J; bases unmatched to any gene: 5. For the CDR3, the DNA is TGTGCCAGCAGCCCCCGGACTAGCTCGAACACCGGGGAGCTGTTTTTT. Residues: CASSPRTSSNTGELFF.

This clonotype was picked up many times. This rearrangement joins TRBV6-1 to TRBJ2-2; D is unclear. Germline V lookup: CDR1 MNHNS, CDR2 SASEGT. Trimming stripped 0 bases from V and 4 bases from J, with 9 bases between. This CDR3 has 15 residues. The CDR3 DNA sequence: TGTGCCAGCAGTGAAGCCGGGCGTCGCACCGGGGAGCTGTTTTTT. This codes for CASSEAGRRTGELFF.

The sample holds many counts of this clonotype. Written as DNA, the CDR3 is TGTGCCAGCAAACGGGGCACAAGCTCTGGGGCCAACGTCCTGACTTTC. It translates to CASKRGTSSGANVLTF. The V gene is TRBV6-5, the J gene TRBJ2-6; D tentatively fits TRBD1 or TRBD2 (5 bases each). The CDR3 sequence is 16 residues long. V dropped 7 bases and J dropped 0 bases, with 13 bases sitting between them. Germline V gives CDR1 MNHEY, CDR2 SVGAGI.

This clonotype was seen at least ten times. The chain has TRBV7-2 and TRBJ1-2; D might be TRBD1 (5 bases). V lost 1 base, J lost 8 bases, and 14 bases lay in between. Germline lookup yields CDR1 SGHTA and CDR2 FQGNSA. CDR3 length: 14 residues. The CDR3 sequence: CASSLVTGEGGYTF. The DNA for the CDR3 is TGTGCCAGCAGCTTAGTTACGGGAGAGGGGGGCTACACCTTC.

The table lists this clonotype with many counts. The chain carries TRBV6-1 and TRBJ2-3; TRBD1 or TRBD2 may be the D gene (5 bases each). The germline V gene has CDR1 MNHNS and CDR2 SASEGT. The V gene lost 7 bases and the J gene lost 2 bases, with 13 bases spanning the gap. There are 14 residues in the CDR3. The CDR3 region is CASKPGPTTDTQYF. CDR3 DNA sequence: TGTGCCAGCAAACCGGGACCGACCACAGATACGCAGTATTTT.

The chain uses TRBV5-4 and TRBJ2-5, with TRBD2 matching over 11 bases. CDR3 length: 16 amino acids. V lost 7 bases, J lost 3 bases, and 11 bases stayed unmatched. Germline CDR1 reads SGHNT; CDR2 reads YYREEE (reference sequence). This CDR3 is CASGQGGSGGEETQYF. DNA for the CDR3: TGTGCCAGCGGCCAGGGGGGTAGCGGGGGGGAAGAGACCCAGTACTTC.

The sample holds many counts of this clonotype. This chain uses TRBV4-2 with TRBJ1-3, with D possibly TRBD1 on 5 matching bases. V was pared by 1 base and J by 0 bases, with 13 bases between. CDR3 length: 17 amino acids. Germline loops: CDR1 LGHNA, CDR2 YNFKEQ. CDR3 sequence: CASSQAGGTSSGNTIYF. In nucleotides, the CDR3 is TGTGCCAGCAGCCAAGCGGGAGGGACCAGCTCTGGAAACACCATATATTTT.